The rows below give T cell receptor beta chains drawn from one sample of a study of shared clonotypes between healthy human individuals. Profiled with immunoSEQ multiplex PCR; TCRdb holds only in-frame clones, not every one. The sample lists 2.5 million or so clones, just over 90% seen once, with under 0.15% in the top ten. The sequencing input was naive CD4+ T cells sorted from blood. The receptors originated from a man aged 18 to 29 in good health. Each CDR3 is given with its conserved first and last residue. D genes are given only for firm matches. Clone size is not always given. Where it is, it says once, few, many or a class for expanded clones.

DNA	CDR3	J	size	V	D
TGTGCCAGCGGTGGAGAGGGGGAAGAGACCCAGTACTTC	CASGGEGEETQYF	TRBJ2-5	.	TRBV2	.
TGTGCCAGCAGGCAGGACAGTATGAACACTGAAGCTTTCTTT	CASRQDSMNTEAFF	TRBJ1-1	.	TRBV5-4	.
TGTGCCAGCAGCCTTTTTTCCCTAGCGGATAGCACAGATACGCAGTATTTT	CASSLFSLADSTDTQYF	TRBJ2-3	.	TRBV14	TRBD2
TGTGCCAGCTCACCACGTGTTCCGGGGTCTGACTATGGCTACACCTTC	CASSPRVPGSDYGYTF	TRBJ1-2	once	TRBV18	.
TGTGCCAGCAGTGCCGCGGGACGCCAAATGAACACTGAAGCTTTCTTT	CASSAAGRQMNTEAFF	TRBJ1-1	.	TRBV28	.
TGTGCCAGCAGTGGAGCGGGAGATGAAGCTTTCTTT	CASSGAGDEAFF	TRBJ1-1	few	TRBV6-1	.
TGCGCCAGCAGCCAAGTTTCCGGGACCAATTCACCCCTCCACTTT	CASSQVSGTNSPLHF	TRBJ1-6	few	TRBV4-1	.
TGTGCCTGGAGTGTACCCGGGATAGCTAACTATGGCTACACCTTC	CAWSVPGIANYGYTF	TRBJ1-2	.	TRBV30	.
TGTGCCAGCAGCTCGGGACTAGCGGGAGGTTATGAGCAGTTCTTC	CASSSGLAGGYEQFF	TRBJ2-1	.	TRBV7-2	TRBD2
TGTGCCAGCTCATCGGAGGGAGCGATCAGCGCGTTCTTC	CASSSEGAISAFF	TRBJ2-1	.	TRBV18	.
TGTGCCAGCAGCTCGGGACTAGCGCGACAAGAGACCCAGTACTTC	CASSSGLARQETQYF	TRBJ2-5	.	TRBV7-9	TRBD2
TGTGCCAGCAGCCAGAGGACAGTGAGAAACACTGAAGCTTTCTTT	CASSQRTVRNTEAFF	TRBJ1-1	.	TRBV5-8	.
TGTGCCACGAGCATGAGGGAATCTGGAAACACCATATATTTT	CATSMRESGNTIYF	TRBJ1-3	.	TRBV15	.
TGTGCCAGCATCCTGACGAATACAGGGGCAGCTGGCTACACCTTC	CASILTNTGAAGYTF	TRBJ1-2	.	TRBV28	TRBD1
TGTGCCACCTCGGGTAGCGGGGTTGGGGAGACCCAGTACTTC	CATSGSGVGETQYF	TRBJ2-5	.	TRBV27	TRBD2
TGCGCCAGCAGCGACACTTTAGAGGAAAAACTGTTTTTT	CASSDTLEEKLFF	TRBJ1-4	.	TRBV5-1	.
TGTGCCAGCAGTCAACAAGAGACCCAGTACTTC	CASSQQETQYF	TRBJ2-5	.	TRBV6-6	.
TGTGCCAGCAGGGTCGCTTTCTCGACCGCCACAGATACGCAGTATTTT	CASRVAFSTATDTQYF	TRBJ2-3	.	TRBV2	.
TGTGCCTGGAGACGAACCACAGATACGCAGTATTTT	CAWRRTTDTQYF	TRBJ2-3	.	TRBV30	.
TGTGCCAGCAGCTTGACAGGGCGATACGAGCAGTACTTC	CASSLTGRYEQYF	TRBJ2-7	.	TRBV5-6	.
TGTGCCAGCACCCCTAGCGGAAACACCGGGGAGCTGTTTTTT	CASTPSGNTGELFF	TRBJ2-2	.	TRBV2	TRBD2
TGTGCCAGCAGCCAAACCGGGACAGGGGGCGACTATGGCTACACCTTC	CASSQTGTGGDYGYTF	TRBJ1-2	.	TRBV14	TRBD1
TGTGCCTCCAGGGGCGCTTTGGGGGATACGCAGTATTTT	CASRGALGDTQYF	TRBJ2-3	.	TRBV9	.
TGTGCCAGTAGTATCCCTAGCGGCAGCCACAATGAGCAGTTCTTC	CASSIPSGSHNEQFF	TRBJ2-1	.	TRBV19	TRBD2
TGTGCCAGCAGCGTAACCCTTTCGGGGGCCACTGAAGCTTTCTTT	CASSVTLSGATEAFF	TRBJ1-1	.	TRBV9	.
TGTGCCAGCAGCTTAAAAGGACTAGCGGAACACAATGAGCAGTTCTTC	CASSLKGLAEHNEQFF	TRBJ2-1	once	TRBV7-9	TRBD2
TGTGCCTGGAGTGCCGAGATGGAGCAGTACTTC	CAWSAEMEQYF	TRBJ2-7	.	TRBV30	.
TGTGCCAGCAGACGCGACAGGGTGGCTGAAGCTTTCTTT	CASRRDRVAEAFF	TRBJ1-1	.	TRBV5-6	TRBD1
TGTGCCAGCAGCTTAAAGCCGGACAGGGGGTTCTACGAGCAGTACTTC	CASSLKPDRGFYEQYF	TRBJ2-7	.	TRBV11-2	TRBD1
TGTGCCAGCAGTTGGTACTCGGGACAGGCTTCTTATGGCTACACCTTC	CASSWYSGQASYGYTF	TRBJ1-2	.	TRBV7-3	TRBD1